These T cell receptor beta chains were read from a single sample in a study of blood T cell repertoires in COVID-19. Profiled with immunoSEQ multiplex PCR; TCRdb holds only in-frame clones, not every one. The data contain approximately 41,000 clones, more than 75% of them singletons. Sequencing was performed on peripheral blood. These receptors originate from a human donor in a cohort sampled during active COVID-19. CDR3s include the opening cysteine and the closing phenylalanine or tryptophan. D genes are given only for firm matches. A clone size is listed for some rows: how often the clone was seen (once, few, many), or a class if it is expanded.

CDR3aa	CDR3nt	d_gene	abundance	v_gene	j_gene
CASSTNYSGNTIYF	TGTGCCAGCAGCACAAACTACTCTGGAAACACCATATATTTT	.	once	TRBV7-9	TRBJ1-3
CASSLSQGYNSPLHF	TGTGCCAGCAGCTTAAGTCAGGGGTATAATTCACCCCTCCACTTT	.	.	TRBV7-9	TRBJ1-6
CASTLQGPRTDTQYF	TGTGCCAGCACTTTACAGGGTCCCAGAACAGATACGCAGTATTTT	.	.	TRBV6-6	TRBJ2-3
CASSFLTQDRAHPEQFF	TGTGCCAGCAGTTTCTTGACCCAGGACAGGGCTCACCCTGAGCAGTTCTTC	TRBD1	once	TRBV28	TRBJ2-1
CATSSGLAGVIETQYF	TGTGCCACCAGCAGCGGACTAGCGGGAGTGATAGAGACCCAGTACTTC	TRBD2	.	TRBV15	TRBJ2-5
CAISLEGAYEQYF	TGTGCCATCAGCCTCGAAGGGGCCTACGAGCAGTACTTC	.	few	TRBV10-3	TRBJ2-7
CASSVLGTAAEQFF	TGTGCCAGCAGCGTACTCGGGACAGCCGCAGAGCAGTTCTTC	TRBD1	.	TRBV11-2	TRBJ2-1
CASSLEKTGANVLIF	TGTGCCAGTAGTCTGGAAAAGACTGGGGCCAACGTCCTGATTTTC	.	.	TRBV19	TRBJ2-6
CATSRESQGNSPLHF	TGTGCCACCAGCAGAGAGAGCCAGGGTAACTCACCCCTCCACTTT	.	.	TRBV15	TRBJ1-6
CATSGQMNTEAFF	TGTGCCACCTCGGGACAGATGAACACTGAAGCTTTCTTT	TRBD1	.	TRBV14	TRBJ1-1
CASSPDRTGFYEQYF	TGTGCTAGCAGCCCAGACCGGACAGGTTTTTACGAGCAGTACTTC	TRBD1	.	TRBV7-7	TRBJ2-7
CASSTERGRPYEQYF	TGTGCCAGTAGTACAGAGCGGGGACGACCCTACGAGCAGTACTTC	TRBD2	.	TRBV19	TRBJ2-7
CASSLTYVEETQYF	TGTGCCAGCAGTTTAACTTACGTGGAAGAGACCCAGTACTTC	.	.	TRBV27	TRBJ2-5
CASRSGEPLTDTQYF	TGTGCCAGCAGGTCGGGGGAACCCCTCACAGATACGCAGTATTTT	.	.	TRBV7-2	TRBJ2-3
CASSLDGSSYNEQFF	TGTGCCAGCAGCTTAGACGGGAGCTCCTACAATGAGCAGTTCTTC	.	.	TRBV7-9	TRBJ2-1